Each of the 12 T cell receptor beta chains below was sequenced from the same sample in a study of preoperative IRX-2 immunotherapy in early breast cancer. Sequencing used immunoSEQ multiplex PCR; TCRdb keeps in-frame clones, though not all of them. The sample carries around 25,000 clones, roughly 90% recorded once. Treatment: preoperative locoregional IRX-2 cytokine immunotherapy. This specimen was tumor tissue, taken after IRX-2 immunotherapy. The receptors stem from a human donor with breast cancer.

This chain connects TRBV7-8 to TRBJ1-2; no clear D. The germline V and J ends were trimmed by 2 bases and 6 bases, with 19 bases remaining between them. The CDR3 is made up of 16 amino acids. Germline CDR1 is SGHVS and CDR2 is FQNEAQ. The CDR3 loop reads CASSLNSRTGLHGYTF. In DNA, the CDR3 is TGTGCCAGCAGCTTAAACTCACGGACGGGGTTGCATGGCTACACCTTC.

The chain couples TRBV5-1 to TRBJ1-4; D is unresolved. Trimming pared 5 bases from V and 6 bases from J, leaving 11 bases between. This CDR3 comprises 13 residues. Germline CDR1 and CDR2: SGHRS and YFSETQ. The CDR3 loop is CASRKGFDEKLFF. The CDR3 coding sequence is TGCGCCAGCAGGAAGGGTTTCGATGAAAAACTGTTTTTT.

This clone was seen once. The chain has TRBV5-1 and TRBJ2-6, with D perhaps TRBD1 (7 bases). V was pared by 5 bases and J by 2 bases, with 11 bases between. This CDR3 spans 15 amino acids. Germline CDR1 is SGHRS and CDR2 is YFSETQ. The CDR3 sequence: CASSQGGTGANVLTF. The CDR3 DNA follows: TGCGCCAGCAGTCAGGGGGGCACTGGGGCCAACGTCCTGACTTTC.

CDR3: CASSLGIVGPGKRGYEQYF. For the CDR3, the DNA is TGTGCCAGCAGCTTAGGGATCGTTGGCCCGGGAAAGAGGGGTTACGAGCAGTACTTC. The chain joins TRBV7-8 to TRBJ2-7; D could derive from TRBD1 or TRBD2 (5 bases each). Germline V gene lookup returns CDR1 SGHVS and CDR2 FQNEAQ. This CDR3 spans 19 amino acids. V was cut by 1 base and J by 4 bases, with 26 bases left in between. Full variable domain (rest looked up from reference TRBV7-8 and TRBJ2-7): GAGVSQSPRYKVAKRGQDVALRCDPISGHVSLFWYQQALGQGPEFLTYFQNEAQLDKSGLPSDRFFAERPEGSVSTLKIQRTQQEDSAVYLCASSLGIVGPGKRGYEQYFGPGTRLTVT.

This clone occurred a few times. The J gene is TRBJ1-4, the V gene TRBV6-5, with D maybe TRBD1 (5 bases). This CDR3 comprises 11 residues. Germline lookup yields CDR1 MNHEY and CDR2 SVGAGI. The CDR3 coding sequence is TGTGCTTCCCGACAGAATGAAAAACTGTTTTTT. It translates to CASRQNEKLFF.

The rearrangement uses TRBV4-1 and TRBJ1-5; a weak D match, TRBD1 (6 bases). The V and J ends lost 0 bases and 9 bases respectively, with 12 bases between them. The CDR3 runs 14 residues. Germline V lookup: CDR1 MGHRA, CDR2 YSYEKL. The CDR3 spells CASSQEGARLPQHF. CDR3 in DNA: TGCGCCAGCAGCCAAGAGGGGGCGCGTCTGCCCCAGCATTTT.

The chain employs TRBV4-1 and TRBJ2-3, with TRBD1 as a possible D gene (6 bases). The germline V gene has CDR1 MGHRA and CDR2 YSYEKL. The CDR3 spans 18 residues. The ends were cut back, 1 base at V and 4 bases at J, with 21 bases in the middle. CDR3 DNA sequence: TGCGCCAGCAGCCAAGGCTCCTTCAGGGGACCGGTGGCAGATACGCAGTATTTT. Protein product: CASSQGSFRGPVADTQYF.

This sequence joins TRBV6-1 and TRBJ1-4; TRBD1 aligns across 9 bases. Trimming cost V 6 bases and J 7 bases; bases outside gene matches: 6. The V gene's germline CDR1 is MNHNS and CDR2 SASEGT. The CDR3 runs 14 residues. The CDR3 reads CASSTGGASEKLFF. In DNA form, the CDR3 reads TGTGCCAGCAGCACAGGGGGCGCGAGTGAAAAACTGTTTTTT.

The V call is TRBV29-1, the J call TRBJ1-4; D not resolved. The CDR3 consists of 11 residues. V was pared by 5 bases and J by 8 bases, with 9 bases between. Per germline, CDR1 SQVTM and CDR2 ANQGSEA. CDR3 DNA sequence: TGCAGCGTTAGAGACGGGGAAAAACTGTTTTTT. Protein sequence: CSVRDGEKLFF.

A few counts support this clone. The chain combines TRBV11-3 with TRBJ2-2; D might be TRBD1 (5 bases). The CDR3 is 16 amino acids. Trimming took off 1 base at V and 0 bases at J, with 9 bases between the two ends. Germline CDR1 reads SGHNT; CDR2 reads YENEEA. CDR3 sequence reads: CASSLVGRTNTGELFF. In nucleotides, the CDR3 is TGTGCCAGCAGCTTAGTGGGGCGCACGAACACCGGGGAGCTGTTTTTT.

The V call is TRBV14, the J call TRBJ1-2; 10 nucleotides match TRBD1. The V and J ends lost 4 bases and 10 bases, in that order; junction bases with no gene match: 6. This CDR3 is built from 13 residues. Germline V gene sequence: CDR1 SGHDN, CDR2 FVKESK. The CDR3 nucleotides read TGTGCCAGCAGCCCTAGGACAGGGGGAACCTACACCTTC. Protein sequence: CASSPRTGGTYTF.

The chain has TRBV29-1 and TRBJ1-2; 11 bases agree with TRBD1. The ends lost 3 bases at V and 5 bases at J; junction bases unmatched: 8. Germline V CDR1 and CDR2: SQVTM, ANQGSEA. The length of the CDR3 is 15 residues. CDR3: CSVDLARDRGYGYTF. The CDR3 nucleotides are TGCAGCGTTGATTTGGCCCGGGACAGGGGGTATGGCTACACCTTC. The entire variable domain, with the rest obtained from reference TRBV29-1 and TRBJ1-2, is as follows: SAVISQKPSRDICQRGTSLTIQCQVDSQVTMMFWYRQQPGQSLTLIATANQGSEATYESGFVIDKFPISRPNLTFSTLTVSNMSPEDSSIYLCSVDLARDRGYGYTFGSGTRLTVV.